This T cell receptor beta chain derives from a study of cytomegalovirus exposure and HLA in healthy donors. Amplification used 60 Vbeta primers and 13 Jbeta primers. The data were produced by immunoSEQ multiplex PCR, yet TCRdb's version contains in-frame clones alone and is incomplete. The sample holds 70,000 to 90,000 clones, approximately 82% seen once. Germline lookup yields CDR1 MNHEY and CDR2 SVGAGI. Trimming removed 2 bases from V and 1 base from J, with 8 bases in between. The CDR3 covers 14 residues. This TCR was sampled from a man aged 35 to 55 in good health and CMV-seronegative. The chain employs TRBV6-5 and TRBJ1-1, with a tentative D call TRBD1 (5 bases). The sample taken for sequencing was PBMCs. CDR3 nucleotides: TGTGCCAGCAGTTACGGGACTGCGAACACTGAAGCTTTCTTT. Its translation: CASSYGTANTEAFF.